A selection of T cell receptor beta chains follows, all from one sample in a study of T cell repertoires in cytomegalovirus infection. TCRdb processed the reads anew with MiXCR; each CDR3 protein has one entry. The sample includes around 530,000 distinct CDR3 sequences, more than 20% seen only once; the top ten take around 14%. Sample: PBMCs. These receptors all stem from a human donor in good health (CMV status not recorded). Some clones in this sample may be carry-over from other donors' samples. CDR3s include the opening cysteine and the closing phenylalanine or tryptophan. A D gene is named only where the DNA matches it firmly. Size values are once, few and many counts, or a class for expanded clones, and some rows have none.

>-|TRBJ2-4|TRBV7-8|many
TGTGCCAGCAGCTTAGCCAGTACCCTACAGGGTGACAAAAACATTCAGTACTTC
CASSLASTLQGDKNIQYF
>-|TRBJ1-4|TRBV7-2|few
TGTGCCAGCAGCTTAGAGGGGGTAAAACTGTTTTTT
CASSLEGVKLFF
>-|TRBJ2-1|TRBV28|-
TGTGCCAGCAGTTTGGGTACCGGGACTTTCAGCGATGAGCAGTTCTTC
CASSLGTGTFSDEQFF
>-|TRBJ1-2|TRBV28|few
TGTGCCAGCAGTTCCCCCTTCGTCGCGCAGGACTATGGCTACACCTTC
CASSSPFVAQDYGYTF
>-|TRBJ2-1|TRBV7-8|-
TGTGCCAGCAGCTATACGAGGGTAAGCGAGCAGTTCTTC
CASSYTRVSEQFF
>TRBD2|TRBJ2-1|TRBV7-8|many
TGTGCCAGCAGCCCGCCCCCGGGACTAGCGGGAGAAAATGAGCAGTTCTTC
CASSPPPGLAGENEQFF
>TRBD2|TRBJ2-5|TRBV7-2|many
TGTGCCAGCAGCCGACACGTTAGCGGGATTCAAGAGACCCAGTACTTC
CASSRHVSGIQETQYF
>-|TRBJ1-2|TRBV5-1|-
TGCGCCAGCAGCTTTACATCGGCCGACTATGGCTACACCTTC
CASSFTSADYGYTF
>TRBD2|TRBJ2-3|TRBV6-4|-
TGTGCCAGCCGCTCGGAAGCGGGACCATCAGATACGCAGTATTTT
CASRSEAGPSDTQYF
>-|TRBJ2-3|TRBV4-3|few
TGCGCCAGCAGCCAGGGGGGGCCGGCAACAGATACGCAGTATTTT
CASSQGGPATDTQYF